This TCR beta chain was captured by sequencing in a study of T cell repertoires in cytomegalovirus infection. This clonotype was counted many times. Its target is unknown. TCRdb redid the calling of the reads with MiXCR, one entry per CDR3 protein. The table shows nearly 550,000 distinct CDR3 sequences, with 16% occurring only once. Findings and caveats of the study: CMV-specific TCR beta clonotypes restricted by HLA-C dominated the ex vivo response.

The specimen was CD8+ T cells from PBMCs. The TCR comes from a human donor in good health (CMV status not recorded). Some clones in this sample may be carry-over from other donors' samples.

The CDR3 bases are TGTGCCAGCAGTTCGTGGACAGCCCGCTACATGAGAGGCTACACCTTC. This codes for CASSSWTARYMRGYTF. This chain connects TRBV7-2 to TRBJ1-2; D might be TRBD1 (6 bases). Germline V CDR1 and CDR2: SGHTA, FQGNSA. V was trimmed by 6 bases and J by 8 bases, leaving 25 bases between them. The CDR3 consists of 16 residues.